A single sample gave rise to the 24 T cell receptor beta chains below, sequenced in a study of regulatory T cells in long-lasting Graves disease. This sample's time point: persistent/refractory GD, antithyroid drugs over 5 years with positive TRAb. Extracted PBMC RNA gave rise to the TCR library. To make TCR beta libraries, researchers used iRepertoire HTBI primers and Arm-PCR of CDR3 regions. TCRdb reprocessed the multiplex PCR reads with MiXCR, giving one entry per CDR3 protein. The sample contains about 470,000 distinct CDR3 sequences, roughly 21% of which appear only once. The sample here was peripheral blood mononuclear cells (PBMCs), taken when the disease was refractory, from a patient treated with antithyroid drugs. Receptors were obtained from a female donor with Graves disease.

This clonotype was observed many times. This chain connects TRBV7-2 to TRBJ2-7, with D hard to call. Between the trimmed V and J ends, which lost 1 base and 5 bases, there was a span of 6 bases. The CDR3 has 12 amino acids. Germline CDR1 and CDR2: SGHTA and FQGNSA. The chain's CDR3 is CASSLVWDEQYF. The CDR3 nucleotides read TGTGCCAGCAGCTTAGTGTGGGACGAGCAGTACTTC.

This clonotype was detected only a few times. The chain joins TRBV18 to TRBJ1-4; the D is unclear. The CDR3 loop spans 13 amino acids. Trimming pared 3 bases from V and 7 bases from J, leaving 9 bases between. Germline V gives CDR1 KGHSH, CDR2 LQKENI. The CDR3 is CASSPEDGEKLFF. In DNA form, the CDR3 reads TGTGCCAGCTCACCGGAGGACGGTGAAAAACTGTTTTTT.

This clonotype was seen a few times. The V gene is TRBV6-1, the J gene TRBJ2-2; tentative D call: TRBD1 (6 bases). Germline V CDR1 and CDR2: MNHNS, SASEGT. Trimming shortened V by 6 bases and J by 0 bases, and 14 bases separated the two germline ends. The CDR3 contains 16 residues. In nucleotides, the CDR3 is TGTGCCAGCAGCGTGTCAGGGGCCCCGAACACCGGGGAGCTGTTTTTT. Translation gives CASSVSGAPNTGELFF.

This sequence joins TRBV4-1 and TRBJ2-5; D possibly corresponds to TRBD1 (6 bases). The germline V gene has CDR1 MGHRA and CDR2 YSYEKL. V was clipped by 4 bases and J by 6 bases, with 30 bases between them. The CDR3 sequence is 19 residues long. The CDR3 protein is CASSPKGGRGGFHQQTQYF. As DNA, the CDR3 is TGCGCCAGCAGCCCGAAAGGGGGAAGAGGGGGTTTCCATCAGCAGACCCAGTACTTC.

The chain recombines TRBV29-1 with TRBJ2-2; no firm D call. V was trimmed by 4 bases and J by 6 bases, leaving 6 bases between them. The CDR3 length is 11 residues. Germline-derived CDR1 and CDR2 are SQVTM and ANQGSEA. Here the CDR3 DNA reads TGCAGCGTTGCCGGGTCCGGGGAGCTGTTTTTT. It yields the protein CSVAGSGELFF.

The chain links TRBV19 to TRBJ1-1; D is ambiguous. Deletions cut 0 bases from V and 5 bases from J, with 7 bases between. Germline loops: CDR1 LNHDA, CDR2 SQIVND (reference sequence). The CDR3 runs to 13 residues. CDR3 sequence: CASSIDGETEAFF. The CDR3 DNA follows: TGTGCCAGTAGTATAGATGGTGAAACTGAAGCTTTCTTT.

The chain recombines TRBV5-8 with TRBJ1-2, with TRBD1 identical over 9 bases. Germline V CDR1 and CDR2: SGHTS, YDEGEE. After removal of 3 bases from V and 2 bases from J, the junction contained 5 bases not matched to a gene. There are 15 residues in the CDR3. The CDR3 loop is CASSSRQGENYGYTF. The CDR3, as DNA: TGTGCCAGCAGCTCCCGACAGGGGGAAAACTATGGCTACACCTTC.

This clonotype turned up a few times. The V and J genes are TRBV29-1 and TRBJ1-1; no clear D gene. V was cut by 4 bases and J by 1 base, with 10 bases left in between. The CDR3 is 13 amino acids. Germline V gene lookup returns CDR1 SQVTM and CDR2 ANQGSEA. This chain's CDR3 is CSVVRQTNTEAFF. The DNA of the CDR3 is TGCAGCGTTGTCCGGCAGACGAACACTGAAGCTTTCTTT. Using reference TRBV29-1 and TRBJ1-1 for the parts outside the CDR3, the full variable domain is SAVISQKPSRDICQRGTSLTIQCQVDSQVTMMFWYRQQPGQSLTLIATANQGSEATYESGFVIDKFPISRPNLTFSTLTVSNMSPEDSSIYLCSVVRQTNTEAFFGQGTRLTVV.

In this sample, this clonotype turned up many times. This chain uses TRBV10-3 with TRBJ1-1; D is undetermined. Trimming cost V 6 bases and J 2 bases, with 13 bases left between them. Germline loops: CDR1 ENHRY, CDR2 SYGVKD. There are 14 residues in the CDR3. CDR3 DNA sequence: TGTGCCATCAGAGGGCCCGTCTCAAACACTGAAGCTTTCTTT. Translating gives CAIRGPVSNTEAFF.

This clonotype came up many times. This chain uses TRBV5-1 with TRBJ1-1, with no clear D. The germline gives CDR1 SGHRS, CDR2 YFSETQ. The V gene lost 0 bases and the J gene lost 1 base, with 7 bases spanning the gap. The CDR3 totals 14 residues. CDR3 protein: CASSLEDGNTEAFF. DNA for the CDR3: TGCGCCAGCAGCTTGGAGGACGGGAACACTGAAGCTTTCTTT. The variable domain in full, with the rest retrieved from reference TRBV5-1 and TRBJ1-1, is KAGVTQTPRYLIKTRGQQVTLSCSPISGHRSVSWYQQTPGQGLQFLFEYFSETQRNKGNFPGRFSGRQFSNSRSEMNVSTLELGDSALYLCASSLEDGNTEAFFGQGTRLTVV.

The chain employs TRBV5-6 and TRBJ2-5; no clear D. Germline CDR1 and CDR2: SGHDT and YYEEEE. V lost 0 bases, J lost 1 base, and 7 bases lay in between. The CDR3 is 14 residues long. CDR3 in DNA: TGTGCCAGCAGCTTGGTCGGACCCCAAGAGACCCAGTACTTC. Translation: CASSLVGPQETQYF.

This clonotype was seen repeatedly, ten times or more. This sequence joins TRBV2 and TRBJ1-2, with D hard to call. Per germline, CDR1 SNHLY and CDR2 FYNNEI. V lost 5 bases to trimming and J lost 8 bases, with 15 bases between them. The CDR3 has 13 residues. The CDR3 coding sequence is TGTGCCAGCAGTCTCTCCGGGCAGCAGGGCTACACCTTC. Translated: CASSLSGQQGYTF.

This clonotype was picked up many times. V and J are TRBV2 and TRBJ1-1; 8 positions match TRBD1. The CDR3 runs to 14 residues. Looked up from germline, CDR1 is SNHLY and CDR2 is FYNNEI. The V gene end was trimmed by 6 bases and the J gene end by 4 bases; junction bases not matched to a gene: 7. The CDR3 region has the DNA TGTGCCAGCAGAGACAGGGGAGCGAGCACTGAAGCTTTCTTT. Amino acids: CASRDRGASTEAFF.

This clonotype was counted ten times or more. This chain connects TRBV12-3 or TRBV12-4 to TRBJ2-5; 8 nucleotides line up with TRBD1. The CDR3 length is 15 residues. V shed 1 base, J shed 5 bases, and the junction held 6 bases outside the gene matches. This chain's CDR3 is CASSLGPGGRETQYF. The CDR3 nucleotides read TGTGCCAGCAGTTTAGGGCCAGGGGGCAGGGAGACCCAGTACTTC.

This clonotype occurred a few times. The chain recombines TRBV7-9 with TRBJ2-7; tentatively, D is TRBD1 (5 bases). V lost 2 bases, J lost 1 base, and 15 bases lay in between. Germline values: CDR1 SEHNR, CDR2 FQNEAQ (reference sequence). The CDR3 runs to 16 residues. CDR3 sequence (DNA): TGTGCCAGCAGCTTACTTTCAGGGATATTGTCCTACGAGCAGTACTTC. Its protein is CASSLLSGILSYEQYF.

Many counts were recorded for this clonotype. This chain connects TRBV12-3 or TRBV12-4 to TRBJ2-7; weak D call: TRBD1 (6 bases). This CDR3 has 14 amino acids. V lost 5 bases to trimming and J lost 1 base, with 12 bases between them. The CDR3 nucleotides are TGTGCCAGCAGTCGGACAGATTCTTCCTACGAGCAGTACTTC. It yields the protein CASSRTDSSYEQYF.

The rearrangement uses TRBV20-1 and TRBJ1-6; 7 nucleotides agree with TRBD1. In germline, CDR1 is DFQATT, CDR2 SNEGSKA (reference sequence). CDR3 length: 15 amino acids. The V segment lost 4 bases and the J segment 3 bases; nucleotides outside the gene matches: 6. CDR3 coding DNA: TGCAGTGCTATCCCAGGGGGAGGCTATAATTCACCCCTCCACTTT. As protein: CSAIPGGGYNSPLHF.

Only a few counts were recorded for this clonotype. The gene calls are TRBV30 and TRBJ1-1; tentatively, D is TRBD1 (6 bases). The V end was cut by 8 bases, the J end by 0 bases, with 13 bases between. The germline V gene encodes CDR1 GTSNPN and CDR2 SVGIG (reference sequence). The CDR3 has 13 amino acids. CDR3 residues: CAATGTLNTEAFF. The CDR3 nucleotides read TGTGCCGCTACAGGGACCCTGAACACTGAAGCTTTCTTT.

This clonotype was observed once. A single base separates this from a much larger clone, so it may be a read error. The V gene is TRBV28, the J gene TRBJ1-2; D not resolved. CDR1 MDHEN and CDR2 SYDVKM come from the germline V gene. The CDR3 covers 11 residues. The CDR3 sequence: CASSLRAGYAF. The CDR3 DNA sequence: TGTGCCAGCAGTTTACGAGCCGGCTACGCCTTC.

This clonotype was seen at least ten times. V and J are TRBV3-1 and TRBJ1-2, with D tentatively TRBD1 (5 bases). Trimming took 1 base from V and 3 from J, leaving 9 bases between them. The CDR3 covers 14 residues. CDR1 is LGHDT and CDR2 is YNNKEL in the germline V gene (reference sequence). The CDR3 sequence: CASSQVSGHYGYTF. CDR3 in DNA: TGTGCCAGCAGCCAAGTGTCAGGGCACTATGGCTACACCTTC.

This clonotype has only a few counts. The rearrangement links TRBV4-1 to TRBJ2-7; tentatively, D is TRBD1 or TRBD2 (5 bases each). The CDR3 is 16 residues long. V was cut by 1 base and J by 2 bases, with 15 bases left in between. The germline CDR1 and CDR2 sequences are MGHRA and YSYEKL. DNA for the CDR3: TGCGCCAGCAGCCAAGCACCGGGGACGGGGCCCTACGAGCAGTACTTC. Translating it yields CASSQAPGTGPYEQYF.

The count of this clonotype is one. At one of its ends the junction is not consistent with the germline gene, which may arise from a read error. The chain has TRBV28 and TRBJ2-7; D remains unclear. Germline CDR1 MDHEN, CDR2 SYDVKM. This CDR3 contains 11 residues. CDR3 sequence reads: CASSLGYERYF. The CDR3 DNA reads as TGTGCCAGCAGTTTAGGGTACGAGCGGTACTTC.

This clonotype was counted a few times. The rearrangement uses TRBV6-2 or TRBV6-3 and TRBJ2-5, with D hard to call. Trimming cost V 5 bases and J 4 bases, with 11 bases left between them. This CDR3 comprises 13 residues. CDR1 MNHEY and CDR2 SVGEGT come from the germline V gene. This chain's CDR3 is CASSPTDRETQYF. CDR3 nucleotide sequence: TGTGCCAGCAGTCCGACGGATCGAGAGACCCAGTACTTC.

At least ten counts were recorded for this clonotype. The CDR3 region has the DNA TGTGCCAGCAGCCCCTTTTCAGGGGATGGGGAGACCCAGTACTTC. It specifies CASSPFSGDGETQYF. This sequence joins TRBV9 and TRBJ2-5; D perhaps matches TRBD1 (6 bases). The germline V gene has CDR1 SGDLS and CDR2 YYNGEE. Trimming pared 4 bases from V and 5 bases from J, leaving 18 bases between. The CDR3 spans 15 residues.